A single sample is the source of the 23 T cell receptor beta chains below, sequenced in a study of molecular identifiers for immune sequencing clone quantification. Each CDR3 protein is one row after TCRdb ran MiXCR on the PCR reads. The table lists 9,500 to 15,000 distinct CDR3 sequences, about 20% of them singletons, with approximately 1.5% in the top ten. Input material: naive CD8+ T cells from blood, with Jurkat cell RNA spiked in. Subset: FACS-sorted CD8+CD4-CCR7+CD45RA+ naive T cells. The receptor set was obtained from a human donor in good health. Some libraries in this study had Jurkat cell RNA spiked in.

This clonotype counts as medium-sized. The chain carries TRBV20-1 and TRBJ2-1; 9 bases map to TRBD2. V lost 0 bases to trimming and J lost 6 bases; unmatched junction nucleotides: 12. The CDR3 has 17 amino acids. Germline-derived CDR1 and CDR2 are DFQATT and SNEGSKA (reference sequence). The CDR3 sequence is CSARDLGGRGAFNEQFF. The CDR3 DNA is TGCAGTGCTAGAGATCTAGGCGGGAGGGGGGCCTTCAATGAGCAGTTCTTC.

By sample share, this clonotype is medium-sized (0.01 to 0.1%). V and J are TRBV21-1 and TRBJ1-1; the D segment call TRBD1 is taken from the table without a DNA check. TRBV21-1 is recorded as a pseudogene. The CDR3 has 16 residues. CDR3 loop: CASSSRFGADNTEAFF. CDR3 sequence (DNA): TGTGCCAGCAGCTCACGGTTCGGGGCCGACAACACTGAAGCTTTCTTT.

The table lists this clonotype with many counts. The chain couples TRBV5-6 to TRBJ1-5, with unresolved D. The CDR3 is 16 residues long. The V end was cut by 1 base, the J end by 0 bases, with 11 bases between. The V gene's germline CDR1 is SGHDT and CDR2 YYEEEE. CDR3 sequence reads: CASSLLGQTSNQPQHF. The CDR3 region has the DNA TGTGCCAGCAGCTTGTTAGGCCAGACTAGCAATCAGCCCCAGCATTTT.

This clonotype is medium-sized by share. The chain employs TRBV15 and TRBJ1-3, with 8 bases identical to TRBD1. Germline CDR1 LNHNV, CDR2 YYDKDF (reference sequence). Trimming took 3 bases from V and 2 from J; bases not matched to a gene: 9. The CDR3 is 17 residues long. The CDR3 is CATSSVGDRGTGNTIYF. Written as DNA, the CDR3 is TGTGCCACCAGCAGTGTCGGAGACAGGGGAACTGGAAACACCATATATTTT. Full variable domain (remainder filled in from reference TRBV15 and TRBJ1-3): DAMVIQNPRYQVTQFGKPVTLSCSQTLNHNVMYWYQQKSSQAPKLLFHYYDKDFNNEADTPDNFQSRRPNTSFCFLDIRSPGLGDTAMYLCATSSVGDRGTGNTIYFGEGSWLTVV.

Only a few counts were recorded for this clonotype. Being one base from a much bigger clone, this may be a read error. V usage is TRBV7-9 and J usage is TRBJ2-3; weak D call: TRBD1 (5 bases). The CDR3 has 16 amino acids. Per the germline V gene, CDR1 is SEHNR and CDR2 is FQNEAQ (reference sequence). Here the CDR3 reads CASSLAPWQGADRQYF. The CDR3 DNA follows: TGTGCCAGCAGCTTAGCACCGTGGCAGGGCGCAGATAGGCAGTATTTT.

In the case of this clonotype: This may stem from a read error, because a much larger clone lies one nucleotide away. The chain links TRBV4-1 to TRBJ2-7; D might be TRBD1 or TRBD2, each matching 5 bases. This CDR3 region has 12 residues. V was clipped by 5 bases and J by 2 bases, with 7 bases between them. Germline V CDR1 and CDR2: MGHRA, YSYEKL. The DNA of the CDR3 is TGCGCCAGCAGCAGAGGGGCCTACGAGCAGTACTTC. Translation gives CASSRGAYEQYF.

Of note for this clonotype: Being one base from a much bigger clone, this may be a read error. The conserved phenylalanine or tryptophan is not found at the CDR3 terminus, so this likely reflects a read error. The chain's CDR3 is CASKGYSTDTQYS. The CDR3, as DNA: TGCGCCAGCAAGGGCTATAGCACAGATACGCAGTATTCT. J is TRBJ2-3 and V is TRBV10-1; no clear D gene. This CDR3 comprises 13 residues. Germline V lookup: CDR1 WNHNN, CDR2 SYGVQD (reference sequence). Deletions cut 7 bases from V and 0 bases from J, with 8 bases between.

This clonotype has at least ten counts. This CDR3 is CASSAADDTQYF. Here the CDR3 DNA reads TGTGCCAGCAGTGCCGCGGACGATACGCAGTATTTT. The chain uses TRBV25-1 and TRBJ2-3; no clear D gene. The V end was cut by 4 bases, the J end by 6 bases, with 8 bases between. Germline V lookup: CDR1 MGHDK, CDR2 SYGVNS. The CDR3 consists of 12 residues.

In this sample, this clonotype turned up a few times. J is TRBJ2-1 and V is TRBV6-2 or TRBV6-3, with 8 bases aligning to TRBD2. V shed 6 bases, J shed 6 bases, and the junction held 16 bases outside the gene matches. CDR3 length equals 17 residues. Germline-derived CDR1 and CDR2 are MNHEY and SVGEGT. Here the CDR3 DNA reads TGTGCCAGCAGCCTTCGGGCGGGACTAGTAGTGCTCAATGAGCAGTTCTTC. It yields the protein CASSLRAGLVVLNEQFF.

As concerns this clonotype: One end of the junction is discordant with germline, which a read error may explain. In nucleotides, the CDR3 is TGTGCCACGAGGGGGCAGGAAGGTACGCAGTACTTT. Translation: CATRGQEGTQYF. The gene calls are TRBV28 and TRBJ2-3; 7 bases map to TRBD1. CDR1 MDHEN and CDR2 SYDVKM come from the germline V gene. The CDR3 loop spans 12 amino acids.

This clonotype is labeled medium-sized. CDR3 in DNA: TGCAGCGTTGAAGATAAGGGGATTAACTATGGCTACACCTTC. Amino acid sequence: CSVEDKGINYGYTF. The V gene is TRBV29-1, the J gene TRBJ1-2; the D gene is possibly TRBD1 (5 bases). This CDR3 spans 14 amino acids. V gave up 0 bases and J gave up 1 base, with 9 bases separating them. In germline, CDR1 is SQVTM, CDR2 ANQGSEA.

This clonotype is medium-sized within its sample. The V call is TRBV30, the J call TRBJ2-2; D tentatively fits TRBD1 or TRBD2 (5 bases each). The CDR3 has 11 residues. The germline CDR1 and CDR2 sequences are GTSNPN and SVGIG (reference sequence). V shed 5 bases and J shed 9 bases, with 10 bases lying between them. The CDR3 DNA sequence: TGTGCCTGGGGGGGTGGCCGGGAGCTGTTTTTT. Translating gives CAWGGGRELFF. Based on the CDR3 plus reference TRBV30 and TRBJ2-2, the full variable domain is SQTIHQWPATLVQPVGSPLSLECTVEGTSNPNLYWYRQAAGRGLQLLFYSVGIGQISSEVPQNLSASRPQDRQFILSSKKLLLSDSGFYLCAWGGGRELFFGEGSRLTVL.

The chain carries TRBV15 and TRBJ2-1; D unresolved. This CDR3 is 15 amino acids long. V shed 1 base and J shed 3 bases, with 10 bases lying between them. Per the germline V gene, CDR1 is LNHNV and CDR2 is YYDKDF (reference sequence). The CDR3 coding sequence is TGTGCCACCAGCAGAGCTGGGGAAGTCTACAATGAGCAGTTCTTC. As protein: CATSRAGEVYNEQFF.

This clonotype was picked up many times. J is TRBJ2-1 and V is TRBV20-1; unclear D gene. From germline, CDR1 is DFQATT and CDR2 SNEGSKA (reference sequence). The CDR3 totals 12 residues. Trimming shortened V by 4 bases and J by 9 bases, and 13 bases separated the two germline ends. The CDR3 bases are TGCAGTGCTACCGACAAATCCAGTGAGCAGTTCTTC. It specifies CSATDKSSEQFF.

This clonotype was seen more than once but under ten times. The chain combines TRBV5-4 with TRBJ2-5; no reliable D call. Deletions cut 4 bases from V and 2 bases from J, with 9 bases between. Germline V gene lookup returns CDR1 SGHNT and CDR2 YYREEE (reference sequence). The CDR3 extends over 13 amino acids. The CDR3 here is CASSTDPQETQYF. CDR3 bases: TGTGCCAGCAGCACTGACCCTCAAGAGACCCAGTACTTC.

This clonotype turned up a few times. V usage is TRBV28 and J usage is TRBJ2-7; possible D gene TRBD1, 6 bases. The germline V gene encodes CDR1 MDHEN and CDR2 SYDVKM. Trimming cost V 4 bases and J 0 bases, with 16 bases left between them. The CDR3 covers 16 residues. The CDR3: CASSSPRQAISYEQYF. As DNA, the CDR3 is TGTGCCAGCAGTTCTCCGCGACAGGCGATCTCCTACGAGCAGTACTTC.

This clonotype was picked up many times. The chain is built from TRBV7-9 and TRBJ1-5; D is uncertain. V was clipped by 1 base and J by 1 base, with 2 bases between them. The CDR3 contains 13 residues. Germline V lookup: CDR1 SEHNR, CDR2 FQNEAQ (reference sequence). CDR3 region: CASSLDSNQPQHF. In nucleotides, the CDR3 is TGTGCCAGCAGCTTAGACAGCAATCAGCCCCAGCATTTT.

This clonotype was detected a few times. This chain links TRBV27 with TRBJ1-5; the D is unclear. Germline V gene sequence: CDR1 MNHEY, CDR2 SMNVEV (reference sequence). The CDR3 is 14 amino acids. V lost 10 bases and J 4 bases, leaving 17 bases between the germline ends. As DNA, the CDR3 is TGTGCCACCAACTCGGGCGGACTGAATCAGCCCCAGCATTTT. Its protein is CATNSGGLNQPQHF.

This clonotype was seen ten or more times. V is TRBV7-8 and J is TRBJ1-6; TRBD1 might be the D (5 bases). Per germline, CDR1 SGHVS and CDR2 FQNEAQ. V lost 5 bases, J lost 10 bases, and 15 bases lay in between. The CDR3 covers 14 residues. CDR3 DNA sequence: TGTGCCAGCAGCCCAAACCCGACAGACTCACCCCTCCACTTT. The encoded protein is CASSPNPTDSPLHF. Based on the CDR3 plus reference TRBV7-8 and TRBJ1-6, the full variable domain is GAGVSQSPRYKVAKRGQDVALRCDPISGHVSLFWYQQALGQGPEFLTYFQNEAQLDKSGLPSDRFFAERPEGSVSTLKIQRTQQEDSAVYLCASSPNPTDSPLHFGNGTRLTVT.

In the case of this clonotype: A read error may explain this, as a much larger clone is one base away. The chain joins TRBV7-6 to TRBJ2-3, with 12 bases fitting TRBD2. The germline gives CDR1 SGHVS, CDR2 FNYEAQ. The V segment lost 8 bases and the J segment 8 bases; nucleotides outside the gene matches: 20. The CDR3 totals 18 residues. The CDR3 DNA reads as TGTGCCAGCGGCCACGGAGGGCTAGCGGGAGGGGGGCCAGCTACGCAGTATTTT. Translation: CASGHGGLAGGGPATQYF.

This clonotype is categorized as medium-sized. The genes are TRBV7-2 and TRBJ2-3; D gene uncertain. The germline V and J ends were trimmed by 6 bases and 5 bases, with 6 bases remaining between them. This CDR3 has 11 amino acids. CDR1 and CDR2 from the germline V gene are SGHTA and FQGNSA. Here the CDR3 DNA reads TGTGCCAGCAGGACGTTAGATACGCAGTATTTT. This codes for CASRTLDTQYF. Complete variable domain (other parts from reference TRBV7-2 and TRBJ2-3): GAGVSQSPSNKVTEKGKDVELRCDPISGHTALYWYRQSLGQGLEFLIYFQGNSAPDKSGLPSDRFSAERTGGSVSTLTIQRTQQEDSAVYLCASRTLDTQYFGPGTRLTVL.

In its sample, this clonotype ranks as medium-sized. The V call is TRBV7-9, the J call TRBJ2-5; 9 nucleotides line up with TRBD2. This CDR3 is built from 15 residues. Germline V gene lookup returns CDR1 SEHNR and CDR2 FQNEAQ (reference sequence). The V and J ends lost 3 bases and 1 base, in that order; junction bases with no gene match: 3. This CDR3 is CASSFSGSAQETQYF. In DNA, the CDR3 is TGTGCCAGCAGCTTTAGCGGGAGCGCCCAAGAGACCCAGTACTTC. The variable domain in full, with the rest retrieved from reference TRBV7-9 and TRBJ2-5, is DTGVSQNPRHKITKRGQNVTFRCDPISEHNRLYWYRQTLGQGPEFLTYFQNEAQLEKSRLLSDRFSAERPKGSFSTLEIQRTEQGDSAMYLCASSFSGSAQETQYFGPGTRLLVL.

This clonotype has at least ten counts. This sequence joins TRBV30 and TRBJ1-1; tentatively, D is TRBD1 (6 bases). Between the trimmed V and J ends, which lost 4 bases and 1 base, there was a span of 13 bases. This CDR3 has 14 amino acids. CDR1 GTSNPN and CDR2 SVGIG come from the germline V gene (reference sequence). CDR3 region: CAWMYGTQNTEAFF. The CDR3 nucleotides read TGTGCCTGGATGTACGGGACACAGAACACTGAAGCTTTCTTT.